This entry lists 22 T cell receptor beta chains sequenced from one sample in a study of T cells in Graves' hyperthyroidism and ophthalmopathy. Authors of the study amplified TCR beta CDR3 regions from RNA transcripts. Initially, a first-round RT-PCR of the TCR CDR3 employed the HTBI primer set. TCRdb ran MiXCR on the multiplex PCR reads and lists one entry per CDR3 protein. Of about 270,000 distinct CDR3 sequences listed, roughly 22% are singletons. What was sequenced was blood. Receptor source: a man younger than 40 with Graves' ophthalmopathy.

This clonotype appeared many times. V gene TRBV30 combines with J gene TRBJ1-6, with TRBD1 matching over 7 bases. Germline CDR1 and CDR2: GTSNPN and SVGIG (reference sequence). V lost 4 bases, J lost 10 bases, and 7 bases stayed unmatched. This CDR3 spans 13 amino acids. CDR3 DNA sequence: TGTGCCTGGAACGAGAACAGGGGATCACCCCTCCACTTT. Translating it yields CAWNENRGSPLHF.

This sequence joins TRBV10-3 and TRBJ1-6; D might be TRBD1 (5 bases). CDR1 is ENHRY, CDR2 SYGVKD, per germline. The CDR3 contains 16 residues. Trimming left V 0 bases short and J 9 bases short, with 15 bases between. The CDR3 DNA reads as TGTGCCATCAGTGAGTCAACTGTCGCTGGGGGTTCACCCCTCCACTTT. Translating it yields CAISESTVAGGSPLHF.

This clonotype was observed a handful of times. The CDR3 coding sequence is TGTGCAGCACAGCAGGGACTAGCGGGAGGCACCGGGGAGCTGTTTTTT. Residues: CAAQQGLAGGTGELFF. This sequence joins TRBV11-3 and TRBJ2-2, with 15 nucleotides matching TRBD2. The CDR3 runs 16 residues. The V gene's germline CDR1 is SGHNT and CDR2 YENEEA.

The chain is built from TRBV28 and TRBJ2-5, with D perhaps matching TRBD1 (5 bases). Germline loops: CDR1 MDHEN, CDR2 SYDVKM. The CDR3 is made up of 14 amino acids. V was cut by 5 bases and J by 4 bases, with 14 bases left in between. The DNA of the CDR3 is TGTGCCAGCAGTGCTTTAGGGGAAGGAGAGACCCAGTACTTC. Translating it yields CASSALGEGETQYF.

This chain connects TRBV28 to TRBJ2-2; 8 nucleotides line up with TRBD1. Unmatched junction bases numbered 3, after V lost 4 bases and J lost 2 bases. CDR1 and CDR2 (germline): MDHEN, SYDVKM. The CDR3 sequence is 15 residues long. CDR3 bases: TGTGCCAGCAGTTCCCAGGGGGCTAACACCGGGGAGCTGTTTTTT. Its translation is CASSSQGANTGELFF.

This clonotype was found many times. The chain carries TRBV11-2 and TRBJ2-2, with a possible D match to TRBD1 (6 bases). CDR1 SGHAT and CDR2 FQNNGV come from the germline V gene. V gave up 6 bases and J gave up 0 bases, with 23 bases separating them. The CDR3 totals 19 residues. The DNA of the CDR3 is TGTGCCAGCAGACTTAGGAGACAAGCAGGGGACGCGAACACCGGGGAGCTGTTTTTT. This sequence encodes CASRLRRQAGDANTGELFF.

A few counts support this clonotype. This chain links TRBV10-3 with TRBJ2-1; the match to TRBD2 covers 11 bases. V lost 4 bases, J lost 4 bases, and 3 bases stayed unmatched. The CDR3 covers 15 residues. Germline CDR1 reads ENHRY; CDR2 reads SYGVKD. Here the CDR3 DNA reads TGTGCCATCAGTGGGATAGCGGGAGGGTACAATGAGCAGTTCTTC. This gives the protein CAISGIAGGYNEQFF.

This clonotype was seen only a few times. The rearrangement uses TRBV30 and TRBJ2-3; D perhaps matches TRBD1 (5 bases). CDR1 is GTSNPN and CDR2 is SVGIG in the germline V gene (reference sequence). The CDR3 contains 13 residues. Trimming removed 2 bases at V and 9 bases at J, with 15 bases between. The CDR3 DNA reads TGTGCCTGGAGTCAGGACCTCTGGGGCACGCAGTATTTT. It codes for CAWSQDLWGTQYF.

This clonotype appeared once. The gene calls are TRBV19 and TRBJ1-5; D is possibly TRBD1 (6 bases). The CDR3 is 16 amino acids. With 5 bases removed from V and 3 bases from J, the gap between germline ends came to 17 bases. CDR1 LNHDA and CDR2 SQIVND come from the germline V gene (reference sequence). CDR3 bases: TGTGCCAGTAGTCCCCCCCCCGACAGGCTCAATCAGCCCCAGCATTTT. The encoded protein is CASSPPPDRLNQPQHF.

This clonotype showed up many times. The genes are TRBV6-1 and TRBJ2-7, with 9 bases that match TRBD1. Germline V gives CDR1 MNHNS, CDR2 SASEGT. V trimming: 5 bases; J trimming: 1 base; junction bases outside the gene matches: 6. This CDR3 spans 15 amino acids. The CDR3, as DNA: TGTGCCAGCAGTCTCGACAGGGGGGCGTCCTACGAGCAGTACTTC. Amino acids: CASSLDRGASYEQYF.

This clonotype was observed a handful of times. The chain uses TRBV20-1 and TRBJ2-5; 7 bases are a match to TRBD2. The CDR3 has 14 residues. CDR1 and CDR2 from the germline V gene are DFQATT and SNEGSKA (reference sequence). V was clipped by 0 bases and J by 4 bases; unmatched bases: 5. This CDR3 reads CSARELGRAETQYF. For the CDR3, the DNA is TGCAGTGCTAGAGAGCTAGGGAGGGCAGAGACCCAGTACTTC.

The rearrangement uses TRBV12-3 or TRBV12-4 and TRBJ2-2; D assignment may be TRBD1 or TRBD2 (6 bases each). V was cut by 3 bases and J by 4 bases, with 9 bases left in between. The CDR3 extends over 14 amino acids. The CDR3 nucleotides read TGTGCCAGCAGTTTTGGGGGGCTCACCGGGGAGCTGTTTTTT. The encoded protein is CASSFGGLTGELFF.

The table lists this clonotype with many counts. The rearrangement joins TRBV11-2 to TRBJ1-1; tentatively, D is TRBD1 (6 bases). V was shortened by 3 bases and J by 1 base, with 15 bases between the two germline ends. The CDR3 loop spans 16 amino acids. Germline assignment: CDR1 SGHAT and CDR2 FQNNGV. The CDR3 protein is CASSFPRGGANTEAFF. CDR3 bases: TGTGCCAGCAGCTTTCCCAGGGGAGGGGCGAACACTGAAGCTTTCTTT.

There are a few counts of this clonotype. This rearrangement joins TRBV7-8 to TRBJ1-2; the D is unclear. Trimming pared 5 bases from V and 8 bases from J, leaving 18 bases between. Germline loops: CDR1 SGHVS, CDR2 FQNEAQ. This CDR3 contains 14 residues. For the CDR3, the DNA is TGTGCCAGCAGCATACGGTACGCCATGGAGGGCTACACCTTC. It specifies CASSIRYAMEGYTF.

The chain carries TRBV11-3 and TRBJ1-2; D remains ambiguous. CDR1 SGHNT and CDR2 YENEEA come from the germline V gene. The CDR3 spans 13 residues. Trimming pared 10 bases from V and 4 bases from J, leaving 16 bases between. Here the CDR3 reads CATSDPGLYGYTF. As DNA, the CDR3 is TGTGCCACCAGTGATCCCGGACTCTATGGCTACACCTTC.

This clonotype was detected only a few times. V gene TRBV7-9 combines with J gene TRBJ1-4; D not certain. The CDR3 consists of 14 residues. Per germline, CDR1 SEHNR and CDR2 FQNEAQ (reference sequence). Trimming took off 1 base at V and 6 bases at J, with 9 bases between the two ends. The CDR3 sequence: CASSLEDQDEKLFF. The CDR3 nucleotides are TGTGCCAGCAGCTTAGAAGACCAAGATGAAAAACTGTTTTTT.

The rearrangement joins TRBV9 to TRBJ2-2, with D perhaps matching TRBD2 (5 bases). V was pared by 1 base and J by 1 base, with 11 bases between. The germline gives CDR1 SGDLS, CDR2 YYNGEE. This CDR3 region has 16 residues. The CDR3 nucleotides are TGTGCCAGCAGCGTATCATCCGGGATGAACACCGGGGAGCTGTTTTTT. Translated, it gives CASSVSSGMNTGELFF.

This clonotype was counted once. With a much larger clone just one base away, this may be a read error. The chain recombines TRBV15 with TRBJ2-3; D not resolved. Per the germline V gene, CDR1 is LNHNV and CDR2 is YYDKDF (reference sequence). There are 13 residues in the CDR3. The CDR3 sequence is CATSRPVTDTRYF. In nucleotides, the CDR3 is TGTGCCACCAGCAGACCAGTCACAGATACGCGGTATTTT. Variable domain in full (rest from reference TRBV15 and TRBJ2-3): DAMVIQNPRYQVTQFGKPVTLSCSQTLNHNVMYWYQQKSSQAPKLLFHYYDKDFNNEADTPDNFQSRRPNTSFCFLDIRSPGLGDTAMYLCATSRPVTDTRYFGPGTRLTVL.

This clonotype was observed a handful of times. CDR3 protein: CASRLRTGAHSYNEQFF. CDR3 bases: TGTGCCAGCAGGCTAAGGACAGGGGCCCACTCCTACAATGAGCAGTTCTTC. J is TRBJ2-1 and V is TRBV27; 9 bases agree with TRBD1. The CDR3 has 17 residues. Germline values: CDR1 MNHEY, CDR2 SMNVEV (reference sequence). With V trimmed by 6 bases and J by 0 bases, 9 bases remained unmatched.

This clonotype was seen only a few times. V and J are TRBV5-1 and TRBJ2-1; D is possibly TRBD2 (6 bases). Germline V gene sequence: CDR1 SGHRS, CDR2 YFSETQ. The CDR3 is made up of 14 amino acids. V lost 3 bases, J lost 7 bases, and 14 bases lay in between. For the CDR3, the DNA is TGCGCCAGCAGCTCTGGAGGGCCAGTAAATGAGCAGTTCTTC. Translation: CASSSGGPVNEQFF.

The chain uses TRBV7-9 and TRBJ1-4; 8 positions match TRBD1. Germline CDR1 is SEHNR and CDR2 is FQNEAQ (reference sequence). This CDR3 contains 12 residues. The V gene end was trimmed by 5 bases and the J gene end by 10 bases; junction bases not matched to a gene: 3. Here the CDR3 DNA reads TGTGCCAGCAGCCTTGGACAGGGAAAACTGTTTTTT. Translation: CASSLGQGKLFF. The entire variable domain, with the rest obtained from reference TRBV7-9 and TRBJ1-4, is as follows: DTGVSQNPRHKITKRGQNVTFRCDPISEHNRLYWYRQTLGQGPEFLTYFQNEAQLEKSRLLSDRFSAERPKGSFSTLEIQRTEQGDSAMYLCASSLGQGKLFFGSGTQLSVL.

This clonotype was found a few times. This chain joins TRBV12-3 or TRBV12-4 and TRBJ1-5, with unresolved D. Trimming shortened V by 3 bases and J by 6 bases, and 6 bases separated the two germline ends. The CDR3 runs to 12 residues. This chain's CDR3 is CASSFGPQPQHF. In DNA form, the CDR3 reads TGTGCCAGCAGTTTTGGCCCTCAGCCCCAGCATTTT.